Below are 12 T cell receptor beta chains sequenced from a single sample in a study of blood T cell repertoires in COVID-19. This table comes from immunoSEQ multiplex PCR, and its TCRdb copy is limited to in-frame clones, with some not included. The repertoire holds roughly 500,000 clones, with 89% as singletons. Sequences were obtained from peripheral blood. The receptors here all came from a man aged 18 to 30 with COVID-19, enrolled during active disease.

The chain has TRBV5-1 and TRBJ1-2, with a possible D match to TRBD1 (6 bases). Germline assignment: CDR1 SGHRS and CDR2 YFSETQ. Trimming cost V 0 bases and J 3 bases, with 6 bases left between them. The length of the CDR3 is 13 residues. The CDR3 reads CASSLAGDYGYTF. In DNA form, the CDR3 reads TGCGCCAGCAGCTTGGCAGGGGACTATGGCTACACCTTC.

Here the CDR3 reads CASSPRGSGGPTDTQYF. CDR3 sequence (DNA): TGTGCCAGCAGTCCCCGGGGTAGCGGGGGCCCCACAGATACGCAGTATTTT. The rearrangement joins TRBV27 to TRBJ2-3; 9 bases are a match to TRBD2. The CDR3 covers 17 residues. Germline V CDR1 and CDR2: MNHEY, SMNVEV (reference sequence). V shed 5 bases and J 2 bases; nucleotides not matched to a gene: 11.

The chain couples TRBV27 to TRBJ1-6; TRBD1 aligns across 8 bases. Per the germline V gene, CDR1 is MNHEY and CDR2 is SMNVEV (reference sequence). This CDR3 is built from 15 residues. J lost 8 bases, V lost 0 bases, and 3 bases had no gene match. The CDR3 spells CASSLSGTGYSPLHF. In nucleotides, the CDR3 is TGTGCCAGCAGTTTATCCGGGACAGGATATTCACCCCTCCACTTT.

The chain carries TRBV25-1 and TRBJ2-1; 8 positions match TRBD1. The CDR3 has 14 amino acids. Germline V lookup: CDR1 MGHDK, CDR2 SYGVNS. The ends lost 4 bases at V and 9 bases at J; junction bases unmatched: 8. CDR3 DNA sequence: TGTGCCAGCAGTGTAAATTCCAGGGGGCGTGAGCAGTTCTTC. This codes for CASSVNSRGREQFF.

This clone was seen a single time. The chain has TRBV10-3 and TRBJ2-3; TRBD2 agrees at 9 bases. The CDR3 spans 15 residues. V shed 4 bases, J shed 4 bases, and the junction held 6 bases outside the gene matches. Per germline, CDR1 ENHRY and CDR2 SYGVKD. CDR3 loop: CAISALAGGPDTQYF. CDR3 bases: TGTGCCATCAGTGCACTAGCGGGTGGCCCAGATACGCAGTATTTT.

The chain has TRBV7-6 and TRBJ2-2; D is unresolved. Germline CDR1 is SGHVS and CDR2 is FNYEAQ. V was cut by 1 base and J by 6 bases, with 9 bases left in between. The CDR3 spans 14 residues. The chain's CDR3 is CASSLGIAPGELFF. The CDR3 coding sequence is TGTGCCAGCAGCTTAGGTATAGCCCCCGGGGAGCTGTTTTTT.

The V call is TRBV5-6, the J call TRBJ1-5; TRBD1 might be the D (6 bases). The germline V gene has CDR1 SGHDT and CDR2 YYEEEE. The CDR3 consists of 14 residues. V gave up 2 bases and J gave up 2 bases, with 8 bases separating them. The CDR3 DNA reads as TGTGCCAGCAGCTTCCGGACAGGCAATCAGCCCCAGCATTTT. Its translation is CASSFRTGNQPQHF.

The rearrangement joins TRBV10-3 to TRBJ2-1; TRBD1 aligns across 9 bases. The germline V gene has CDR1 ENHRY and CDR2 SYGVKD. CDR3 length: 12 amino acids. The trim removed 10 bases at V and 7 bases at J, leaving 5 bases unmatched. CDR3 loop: CATTGGGNEQFF. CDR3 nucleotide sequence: TGTGCCACCACAGGGGGCGGGAATGAGCAGTTCTTC.

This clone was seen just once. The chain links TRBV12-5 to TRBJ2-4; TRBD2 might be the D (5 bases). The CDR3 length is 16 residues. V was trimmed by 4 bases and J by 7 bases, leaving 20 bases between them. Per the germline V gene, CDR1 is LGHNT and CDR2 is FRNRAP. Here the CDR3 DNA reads TGTGCTAGTGGTTCCTCACCTGATGAGAGGGTCAACATTCAGTACTTC. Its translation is CASGSSPDERVNIQYF.

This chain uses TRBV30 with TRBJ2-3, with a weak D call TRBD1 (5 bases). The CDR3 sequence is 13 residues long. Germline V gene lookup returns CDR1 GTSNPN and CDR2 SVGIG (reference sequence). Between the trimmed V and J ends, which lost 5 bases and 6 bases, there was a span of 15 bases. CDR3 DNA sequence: TGTGCCTGGGGATTCCAGGGTGTGGATACGCAGTATTTT. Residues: CAWGFQGVDTQYF.

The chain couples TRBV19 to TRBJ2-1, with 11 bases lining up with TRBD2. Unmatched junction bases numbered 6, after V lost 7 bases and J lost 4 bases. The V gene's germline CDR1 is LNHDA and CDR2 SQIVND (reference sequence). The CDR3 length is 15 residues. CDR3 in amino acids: CASTPTSGTYNEQFF. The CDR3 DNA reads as TGTGCCAGTACCCCGACTAGCGGGACTTACAATGAGCAGTTCTTC.

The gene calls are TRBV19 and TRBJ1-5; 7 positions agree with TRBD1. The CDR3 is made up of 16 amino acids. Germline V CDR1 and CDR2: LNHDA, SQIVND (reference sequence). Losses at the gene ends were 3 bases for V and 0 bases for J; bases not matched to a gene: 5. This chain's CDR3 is CASSIVGGLSNQPQHF. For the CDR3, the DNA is TGTGCCAGTAGTATTGTAGGGGGCCTTAGCAATCAGCCCCAGCATTTT.